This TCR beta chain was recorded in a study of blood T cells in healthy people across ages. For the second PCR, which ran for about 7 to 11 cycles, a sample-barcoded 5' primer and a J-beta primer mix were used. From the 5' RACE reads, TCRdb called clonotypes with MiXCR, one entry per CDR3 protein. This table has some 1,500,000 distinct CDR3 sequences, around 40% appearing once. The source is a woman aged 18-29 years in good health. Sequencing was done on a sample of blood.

Here the CDR3 reads CASSKGRDDYGYTF. In DNA form, the CDR3 reads TGTGCCAGCAGCAAAGGCAGGGACGACTATGGCTACACCTTC. The chain joins TRBV21-1 to TRBJ1-2; the table's D call, TRBD1, has no DNA check behind it. TRBV21-1 is a pseudogene locus. There are 14 residues in the CDR3.